One sample yielded the 9 T cell receptor beta chains listed below, sequenced in a study of CD8 T cells in ankylosing spondylitis. Findings and caveats of the study: A TCR beta motif of seven or eight highly homologous variants appeared characteristic of ankylosing spondylitis blood.

Their antigen targets remain unknown. TCRdb itself ran the 5' RACE reads through MiXCR, one entry per CDR3 protein. The sample consists of tens of thousands of distinct CDR3 sequences, roughly 8.8% of them appearing once. Sequencing was carried out using blood, either unsorted or a sorted T cell fraction (not recorded which). The receptors originated from a male donor with ankylosing spondylitis.

This clonotype was seen at least ten times. DNA of the CDR3: TGCAGCGTTGAAGTGGGGAGGTCCCATTATGGCTACACCTTC. Translated, it gives CSVEVGRSHYGYTF. This rearrangement joins TRBV29-1 to TRBJ1-2, with D hard to call. Germline V lookup: CDR1 SQVTM, CDR2 ANQGSEA. Trimming shortened V by 1 base and J by 5 bases, and 14 bases separated the two germline ends. This CDR3 has 14 residues.

The J gene is TRBJ2-1, the V gene TRBV2, with D tentatively TRBD1 (6 bases). Trimming cost V 4 bases and J 2 bases, with 15 bases left between them. The germline CDR1 and CDR2 sequences are SNHLY and FYNNEI. CDR3 length: 16 amino acids. CDR3 protein: CASSGGSDSPYNEQFF. In DNA, the CDR3 is TGTGCCAGCAGTGGGGGGTCGGACAGCCCCTACAATGAGCAGTTCTTC.

There are many counts of this clonotype. The V gene is TRBV25-1, the J gene TRBJ1-1; unclear D gene. V was clipped by 2 bases and J by 2 bases, with 9 bases between them. The CDR3 spans 14 residues. Germline V gene data show CDR1 as MGHDK and CDR2 as SYGVNS. In DNA, the CDR3 is TGTGCCAGCAGTGAACGCCAGACTAACACTGAAGCTTTCTTT. Translated, it gives CASSERQTNTEAFF.

With regard to this clonotype: One junction end disagrees with the germline gene, perhaps due to a read error. V gene TRBV4-1 combines with J gene TRBJ1-5, with 8 bases that match TRBD1. Germline lookup yields CDR1 MGHRA and CDR2 YSYEKL. The CDR3 is 19 residues long. DNA of the CDR3: TGTACCAGCAGTGATTCATCGACCCAGGGGGCGCTGGGCAATCAGCCCCAGCATTTT. Its translation: CTSSDSSTQGALGNQPQHF.

The rearrangement uses TRBV7-9 and TRBJ2-1, with 8 nucleotides matching TRBD1. The V gene's germline CDR1 is SEHNR and CDR2 FQNEAQ (reference sequence). Trimming cost V 4 bases and J 7 bases; bases outside gene matches: 15. This CDR3 region has 17 residues. The CDR3, as DNA: TGTGCCAGCAGCTCGCCCATCGGACAGGGTAGTGGGAATGAGCAGTTCTTC. Protein product: CASSSPIGQGSGNEQFF.

This clonotype showed up just a few times. This chain links TRBV6-5 with TRBJ1-1; D not certain. CDR1 is MNHEY, CDR2 SVGAGI, per germline. The CDR3 sequence is 16 residues long. V lost 0 bases and J lost 3, with 14 bases in between. This CDR3 is CASSYSLSAWDTEAFF. In DNA, the CDR3 is TGTGCCAGCAGTTACTCCCTCAGCGCTTGGGACACTGAAGCTTTCTTT.

This clonotype was seen at least ten times. The V call is TRBV29-1, the J call TRBJ2-1, with TRBD2 identical over 7 bases. V shed 5 bases and J 0 bases; nucleotides not matched to a gene: 7. CDR1 SQVTM and CDR2 ANQGSEA come from the germline V gene. The CDR3 has 15 amino acids. The CDR3 is CSVPEREASYNEQFF. DNA for the CDR3: TGCAGCGTTCCGGAACGGGAGGCCTCCTACAATGAGCAGTTCTTC.

This clonotype was observed many times. This chain joins TRBV11-2 and TRBJ1-2; 7 positions match TRBD1. The CDR3 runs to 14 residues. Per germline, CDR1 SGHAT and CDR2 FQNNGV. V shed 3 bases, J shed 5 bases, and the junction held 6 bases outside the gene matches. The CDR3 sequence is CASSFGGTAYGYTF. The CDR3, as DNA: TGTGCCAGCAGCTTCGGTGGGACAGCTTATGGCTACACCTTC.

In its sample, this clonotype was seen a few times. The CDR3 protein is CSVGLGYEQYF. The DNA of the CDR3 is TGCAGCGTGGGGCTGGGGTACGAGCAGTACTTC. The chain has TRBV29-1 and TRBJ2-7; TRBD1 might be the D (5 bases). Trimming cost V 6 bases and J 4 bases, with 10 bases left between them. The V gene's germline CDR1 is SQVTM and CDR2 ANQGSEA. This CDR3 has 11 amino acids.